This T cell receptor (beta chain) was identified during a study of control samples from healthy donors and cancer patients. Germline V lookup: CDR1 MDHEN, CDR2 SYDVKM. V gave up 6 bases and J gave up 7 bases, with 24 bases separating them. The CDR3 is made up of 17 amino acids. The table came from immunoSEQ multiplex PCR; TCRdb's copy has only in-frame clones and leaves some out. The table includes fewer than 60,000 clones, approximately 89% detected once. Sequencing was carried out using PBMCs. The sequence was collected from an older woman with lung cancer. The chain uses TRBV28 and TRBJ1-4, with D possibly TRBD1 on 6 matching bases. The CDR3, as DNA: TGTGCCAGCAGCCTCGGGGGGGCACAAGTCCGGGGTGAAAAACTGTTTTTT. Protein: CASSLGGAQVRGEKLFF.